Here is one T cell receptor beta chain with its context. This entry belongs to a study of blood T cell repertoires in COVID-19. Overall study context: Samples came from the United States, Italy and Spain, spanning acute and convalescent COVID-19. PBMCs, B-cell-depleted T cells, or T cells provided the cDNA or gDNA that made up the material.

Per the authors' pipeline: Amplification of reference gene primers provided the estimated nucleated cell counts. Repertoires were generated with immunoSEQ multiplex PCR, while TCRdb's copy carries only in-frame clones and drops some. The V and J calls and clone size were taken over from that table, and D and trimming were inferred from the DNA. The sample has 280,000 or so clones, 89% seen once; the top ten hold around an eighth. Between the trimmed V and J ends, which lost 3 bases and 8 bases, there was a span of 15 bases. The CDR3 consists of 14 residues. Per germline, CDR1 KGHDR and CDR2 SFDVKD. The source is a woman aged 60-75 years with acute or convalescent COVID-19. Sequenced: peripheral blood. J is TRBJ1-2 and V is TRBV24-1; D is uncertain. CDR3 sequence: CATSDPPQAGGYTF. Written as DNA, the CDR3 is TGTGCCACCAGTGATCCCCCCCAGGCGGGAGGCTACACCTTC.